Sequencing of this T cell receptor (beta chain) was carried out in a study of cytomegalovirus exposure and HLA in healthy donors. Study context: There were under 140 million unique TCR beta sequences, drawn from around 180 million T cells, in an earlier analysis. Study-level results: Later analysis associated a missense DCLRE1C variant with TCR beta V- and J-gene trimming. In a later analysis, donors in an Asian-associated ancestry cluster reportedly had fewer N-insertions in productive TCRs than the cohort mean.

The PCR was carried out with 60 Vbeta primers and 13 Jbeta primers. Assay used: immunoSEQ multiplex PCR; TCRdb lists only in-frame clones, some missing. The top ten clones hold 2% to 2.5% of a sample with 65,000 to 85,000 clones, about 65% of them seen once. The CDR3 runs 14 residues. Germline-derived CDR1 and CDR2 are MDHEN and SYDVKM. Trimming stripped 5 bases from V and 1 base from J, with 11 bases between. This clone was detected a few times. The antigen is unknown. The specimen sequenced was PBMCs. The chain uses TRBV28 and TRBJ1-2, with D possibly TRBD1 on 6 matching bases. The sequence derives from a woman aged 25-40 years in good health and CMV-seronegative. CDR3 region: CASSQTGYNYGYTF. DNA of the CDR3: TGTGCCAGCAGTCAGACAGGTTATAACTATGGCTACACCTTC.